This TCR beta chain originates from a study of T cell responses to AZD1222 COVID-19 vaccine. Libraries were prepared by immunoSEQ multiplex PCR; TCRdb keeps only in-frame clonotypes and omits some of them. This repertoire shows roughly 180,000 clones, approximately 90% found once; its top ten account for around 3.7%. Regarding this clone: Antigen: not known.

Study-wide points: Repertoires in all cases were sampled only once the peak T cell response had passed. Vaccine-related CD4 TCRs covered spike, predominating at 160-218 and 743-854. Recipients of AZD1222 seropositive at baseline numbered only 5 or 6.

CDR1 is LGHDT, CDR2 YNNKEL, per germline (reference sequence). The V and J ends lost 3 bases and 6 bases, in that order; junction bases with no gene match: 23. This CDR3 has 20 amino acids. The sequencing used peripheral blood, collected 28 days after the second AZD1222 dose. The chain is built from TRBV3-1 (or the pseudogene TRBV3-2) and TRBJ2-5; 9 nucleotides match TRBD2. The clonotype originates from an adult who received the AZD1222 COVID-19 vaccine. The DNA for the CDR3 is TGTGCCAGCAGCCAGAATTTCGGGGGGGCCGGTAGCGGGAGAATCAAGACCCAGTACTTC. Its translation is CASSQNFGGAGSGRIKTQYF.